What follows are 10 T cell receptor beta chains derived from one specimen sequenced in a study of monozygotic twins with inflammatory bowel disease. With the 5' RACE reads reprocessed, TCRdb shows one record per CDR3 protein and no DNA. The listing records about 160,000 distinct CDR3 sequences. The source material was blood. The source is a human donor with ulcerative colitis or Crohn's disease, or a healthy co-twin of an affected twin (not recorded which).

CDR3 protein: CASSVIGQGVGELFF. V gene TRBV7-3 combines with J gene TRBJ2-2; the TCRdb call, TRBD1, lacks DNA for checking. The CDR3 is made up of 15 amino acids. Germline CDR1 is SGHTA and CDR2 is FQGTGA. The entire variable domain, with the rest obtained from reference TRBV7-3 and TRBJ2-2, is as follows: GAGVSQTPSNKVTEKGKYVELRCDPISGHTALYWYRQSLGQGPEFLIYFQGTGAADDSGLPNDRFFAVRPEGSVSTLKIQRTERGDSAVYLCASSVIGQGVGELFFGEGSRLTVL.

The CDR3 spells CAGASPGTYNEQFF. The chain employs TRBV28 and TRBJ2-1; absent DNA, TCRdb's TRBD2 call cannot be checked. This CDR3 has 14 amino acids. Germline V gene sequence: CDR1 MDHEN, CDR2 SYDVKM.

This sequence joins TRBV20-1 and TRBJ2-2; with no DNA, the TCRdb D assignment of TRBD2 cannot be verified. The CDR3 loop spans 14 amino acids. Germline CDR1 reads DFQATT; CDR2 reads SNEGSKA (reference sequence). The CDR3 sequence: CSARGTRGTGELFF.

This CDR3 reads CASSLPRHTGELFF. J is TRBJ2-2 and V is TRBV11-2. Germline V gene lookup returns CDR1 SGHAT and CDR2 FQNNGV. This CDR3 spans 14 amino acids.

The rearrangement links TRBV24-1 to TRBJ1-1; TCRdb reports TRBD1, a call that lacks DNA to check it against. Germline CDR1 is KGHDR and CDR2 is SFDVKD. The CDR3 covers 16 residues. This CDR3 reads CATSDERTGQNTEAFF.

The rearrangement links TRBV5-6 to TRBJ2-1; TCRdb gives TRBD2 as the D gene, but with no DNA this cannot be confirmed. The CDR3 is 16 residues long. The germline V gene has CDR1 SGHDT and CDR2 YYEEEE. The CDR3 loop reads CASSWGSGRATNEQFF.

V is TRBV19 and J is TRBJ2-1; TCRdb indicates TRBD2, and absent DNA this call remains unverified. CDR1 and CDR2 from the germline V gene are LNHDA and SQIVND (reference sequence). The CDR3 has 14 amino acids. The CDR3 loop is CASSVGLPWDEQFF. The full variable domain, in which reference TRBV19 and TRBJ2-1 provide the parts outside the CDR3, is DGGITQSPKYLFRKEGQNVTLSCEQNLNHDAMYWYRQDPGQGLRLIYYSQIVNDFQKGDIAEGYSVSREKKESFPLTVTSAQKNPTAFYLCASSVGLPWDEQFFGPGTRLTVL.

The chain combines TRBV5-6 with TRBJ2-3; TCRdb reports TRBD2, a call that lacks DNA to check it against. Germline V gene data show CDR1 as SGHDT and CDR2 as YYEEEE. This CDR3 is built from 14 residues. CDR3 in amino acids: CASSLGLGADTQYF.

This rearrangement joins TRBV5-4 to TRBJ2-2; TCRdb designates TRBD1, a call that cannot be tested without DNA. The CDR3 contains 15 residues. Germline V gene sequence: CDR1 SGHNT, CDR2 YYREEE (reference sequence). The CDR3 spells CASSSAPGDTGELFF.

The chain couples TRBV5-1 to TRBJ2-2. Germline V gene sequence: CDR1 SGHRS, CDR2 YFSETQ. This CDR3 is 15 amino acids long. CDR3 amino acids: CASSLGDGDTGELFF.